This T cell receptor beta chain was captured by sequencing in a study of cytomegalovirus exposure and HLA in healthy donors. This PCR relied on a set of 60 Vbeta primers and 13 Jbeta primers. Profiling relied on immunoSEQ multiplex PCR, and the TCRdb table lists in-frame clones only, not all of them. The sample records roughly 160,000 clones, around 64% being singletons. Study-level points and caveats: Analyses of presence/absence relied on an assumption of roughly uniform sequencing depth across donors. A prior analysis recorded that most TCR beta V segments were productive about 87% or about 30% of the time. Excluded: some indistinguishable V segments such as TRBV6-2 and TRBV6-3.

For this clone: Its antigen is undetermined.

CDR3 length equals 14 residues. V was cut by 5 bases and J by 4 bases, with 14 bases left in between. Looked up from germline, CDR1 is SEHNR and CDR2 is FQNEAQ (reference sequence). The receptor was derived from a young woman in good health and CMV-seronegative. The chain combines TRBV7-9 with TRBJ1-1, with a tentative D call TRBD1 (5 bases). The specimen was PBMCs. The CDR3 DNA reads TGTGCCAGCAGCCGTACCGGGACTTCCACTGAAGCTTTCTTT. This codes for CASSRTGTSTEAFF.